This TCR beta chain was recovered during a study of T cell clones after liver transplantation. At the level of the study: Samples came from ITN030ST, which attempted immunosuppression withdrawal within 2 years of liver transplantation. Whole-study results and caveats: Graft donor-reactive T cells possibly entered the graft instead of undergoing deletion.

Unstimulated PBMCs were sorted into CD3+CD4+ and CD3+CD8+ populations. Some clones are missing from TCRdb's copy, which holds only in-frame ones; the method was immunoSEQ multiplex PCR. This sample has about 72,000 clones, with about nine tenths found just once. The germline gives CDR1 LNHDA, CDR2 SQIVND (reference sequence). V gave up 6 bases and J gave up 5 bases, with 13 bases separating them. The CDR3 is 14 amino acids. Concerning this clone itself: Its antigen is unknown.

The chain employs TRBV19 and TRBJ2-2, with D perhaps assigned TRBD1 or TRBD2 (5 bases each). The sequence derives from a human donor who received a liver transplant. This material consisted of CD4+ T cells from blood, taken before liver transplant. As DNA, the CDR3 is TGTGCCAGTAGGATGCAGGGACGAACCGGGGAGCTGTTTTTT. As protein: CASRMQGRTGELFF.